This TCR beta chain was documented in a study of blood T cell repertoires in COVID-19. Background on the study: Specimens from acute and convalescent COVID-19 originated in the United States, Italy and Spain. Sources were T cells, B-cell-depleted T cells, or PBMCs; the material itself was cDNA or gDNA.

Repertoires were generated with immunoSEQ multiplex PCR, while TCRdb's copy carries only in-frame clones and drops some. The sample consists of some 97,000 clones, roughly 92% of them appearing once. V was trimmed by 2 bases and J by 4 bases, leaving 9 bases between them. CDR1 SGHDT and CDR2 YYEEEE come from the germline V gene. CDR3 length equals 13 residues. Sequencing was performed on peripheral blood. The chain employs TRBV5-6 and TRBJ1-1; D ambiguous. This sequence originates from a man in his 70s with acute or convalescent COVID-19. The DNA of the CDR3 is TGTGCCAGCAGCTTCAAGAGGGCCACTGAAGCTTTCTTT. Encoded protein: CASSFKRATEAFF.